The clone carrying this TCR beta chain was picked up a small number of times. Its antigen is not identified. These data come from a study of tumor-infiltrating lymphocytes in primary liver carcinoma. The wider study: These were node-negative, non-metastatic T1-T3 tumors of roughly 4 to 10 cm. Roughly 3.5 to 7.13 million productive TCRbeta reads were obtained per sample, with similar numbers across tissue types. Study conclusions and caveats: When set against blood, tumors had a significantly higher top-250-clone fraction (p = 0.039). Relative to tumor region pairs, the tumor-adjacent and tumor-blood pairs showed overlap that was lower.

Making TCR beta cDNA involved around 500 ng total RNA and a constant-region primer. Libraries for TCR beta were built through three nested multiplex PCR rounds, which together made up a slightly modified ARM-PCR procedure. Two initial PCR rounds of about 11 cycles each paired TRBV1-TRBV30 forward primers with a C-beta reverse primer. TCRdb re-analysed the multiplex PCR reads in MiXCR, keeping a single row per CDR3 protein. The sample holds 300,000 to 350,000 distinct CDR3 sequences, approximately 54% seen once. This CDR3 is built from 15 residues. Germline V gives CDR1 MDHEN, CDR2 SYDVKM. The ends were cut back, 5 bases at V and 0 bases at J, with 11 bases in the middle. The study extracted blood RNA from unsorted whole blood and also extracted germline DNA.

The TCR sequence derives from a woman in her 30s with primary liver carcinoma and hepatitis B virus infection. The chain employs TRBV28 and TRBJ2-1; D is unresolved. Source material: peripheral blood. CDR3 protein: CASSHHLSSYNEQFF. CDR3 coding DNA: TGTGCCAGCAGTCACCACTTGAGCTCCTACAATGAGCAGTTCTTC. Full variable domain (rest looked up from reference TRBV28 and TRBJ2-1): DVKVTQSSRYLVKRTGEKVFLECVQDMDHENMFWYRQDPGLGLRLIYFSYDVKMKEKGDIPEGYSVSREKKERFSLILESASTNQTSMYLCASSHHLSSYNEQFFGPGTRLTVL.